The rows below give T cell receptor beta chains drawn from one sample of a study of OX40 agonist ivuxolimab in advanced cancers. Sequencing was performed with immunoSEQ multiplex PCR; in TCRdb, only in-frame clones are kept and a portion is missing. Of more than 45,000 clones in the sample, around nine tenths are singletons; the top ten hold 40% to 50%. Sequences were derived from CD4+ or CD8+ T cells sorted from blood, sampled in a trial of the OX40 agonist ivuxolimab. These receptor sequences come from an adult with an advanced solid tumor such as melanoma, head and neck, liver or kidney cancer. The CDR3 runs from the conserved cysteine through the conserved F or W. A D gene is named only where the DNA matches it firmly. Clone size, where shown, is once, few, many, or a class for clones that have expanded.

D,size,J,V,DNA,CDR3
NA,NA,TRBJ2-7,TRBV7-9,TGTGCCAGCAGCGTTAGGACCTCCTACGAGCAGTACTTC,CASSVRTSYEQYF
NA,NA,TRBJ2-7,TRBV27,TGTGCCAGCAGTTTAATAGGGGGAGCCTACGAGCAGTACTTC,CASSLIGGAYEQYF
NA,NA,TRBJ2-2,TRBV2,TGTGCCTGGTCCAACACCGGGGAGCTGTTTTTT,CAWSNTGELFF
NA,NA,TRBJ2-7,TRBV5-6,TGTGCCAGCAGCTTGGATCAGGGGCGGTACGAGCAGTACTTC,CASSLDQGRYEQYF
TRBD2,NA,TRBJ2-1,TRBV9,TGTGCCAGCGGTGGCGGGGGCTCCTACAATGAGCAGTTCTTC,CASGGGGSYNEQFF
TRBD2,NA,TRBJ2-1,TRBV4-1,TGCGCCAGCAGCCAAGAACACGGCGCGGGACTAGCGGCACATGAGCAGTTCTTC,CASSQEHGAGLAAHEQFF
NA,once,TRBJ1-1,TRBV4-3,TGCGCCAGCAGCCACGACAATTCTGAAGCTTTCTTT,CASSHDNSEAFF
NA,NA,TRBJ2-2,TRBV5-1,TGCGCCAGCGGTAGAGGGTATACCGGGGAGCTGTTTTTT,CASGRGYTGELFF
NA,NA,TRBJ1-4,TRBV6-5,TGTGCCAGCAGTTACTCGGCTCTCGTGCATGAAAAACTGTTTTTT,CASSYSALVHEKLFF
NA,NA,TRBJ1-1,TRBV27,TGTGCCAGCAGTTTTGCGGGATCGAACACTGAAGCTTTCTTT,CASSFAGSNTEAFF
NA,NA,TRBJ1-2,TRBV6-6,TGTGCCAGCAGTTACCTCGTCGAGGTGAAGGATGGCTACACCTTC,CASSYLVEVKDGYTF
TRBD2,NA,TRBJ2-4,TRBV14,TGTGCCAGCAGCCGAACCGGGACTAGCGGGGGGGAAAACATTCAGTACTTC,CASSRTGTSGGENIQYF
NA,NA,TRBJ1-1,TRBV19,TGTGCCAGCAGGACGGCAATGAACACTGAAGCTTTCTTT,CASRTAMNTEAFF
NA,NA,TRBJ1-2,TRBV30,TGTGCCTGGAGTCGGACCGAAACCTATGGCTACACCTTC,CAWSRTETYGYTF
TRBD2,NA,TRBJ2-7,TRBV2,TGTGCCAGTGGGCGGGGGGCCACCGACGAGCAGTACTTC,CASGRGATDEQYF
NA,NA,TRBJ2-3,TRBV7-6,TGTGCCAGCAGCAGCTGGGCCGGGGGCGCAGATACGCAGTATTTT,CASSSWAGGADTQYF
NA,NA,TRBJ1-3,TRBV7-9,TGTGCCAGCAGCTTAAGGGGCGCGTTCTCTGGAAACACCATATATTTT,CASSLRGAFSGNTIYF
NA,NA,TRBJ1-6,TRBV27,TGTGCCAGCGGTTTATCCGGGACAAGGGAGTTGGTCTCCTATAATTCACCCCTCCACTTT,CASGLSGTRELVSYNSPLHF
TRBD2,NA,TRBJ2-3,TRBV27,TGTGCCAGCAATTTAGCGGGGGGGCTAACAGATACGCAGTATTTT,CASNLAGGLTDTQYF
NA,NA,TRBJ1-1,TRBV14,TGTGCCAGCAGCCAAGATCGGGTCAGGAACACTGAAGCTTTCTTT,CASSQDRVRNTEAFF
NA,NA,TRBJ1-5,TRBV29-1,TGCAGCGCCCGGGACGGGGATCAGCCCCAGCATTTT,CSARDGDQPQHF
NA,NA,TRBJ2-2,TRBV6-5,TGTGCCAGCAGTTCGGCGGGGGACACATACACCGGGGAGCTGTTTTTT,CASSSAGDTYTGELFF
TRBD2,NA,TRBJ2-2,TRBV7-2,TGTGCCAGCAGCTTTCCCCCCGGGGGGGCCATCGGGGAGCTGTTTTTT,CASSFPPGGAIGELFF
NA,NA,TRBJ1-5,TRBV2,TGTGCCAGCAGTTGGGACACCTCTAGCAATCAGCCCCAGCATTTT,CASSWDTSSNQPQHF
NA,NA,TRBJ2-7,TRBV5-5,TGTGCCAGCAGCTTGGCCGGGAAGGGTTACCACGAGCAGTACTTC,CASSLAGKGYHEQYF
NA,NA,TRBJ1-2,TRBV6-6,TGTGCCAGCAGCGGAAAACAGGGCCCGAACTATGGCTACACCTTC,CASSGKQGPNYGYTF
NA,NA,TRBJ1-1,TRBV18,TGTGCCAGCTACCTCGGCTATTCTGAAGCTTTCTTT,CASYLGYSEAFF
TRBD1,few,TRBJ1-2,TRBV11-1,TGTGCCATCGACAGGGGTCCCTATGGCTACACCTTC,CAIDRGPYGYTF
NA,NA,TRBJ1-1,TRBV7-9,TGTGCCAGCAGCTCCCGGACAGATTTGAACACTGAAGCTTTCTTT,CASSSRTDLNTEAFF
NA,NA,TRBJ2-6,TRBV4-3,TGCGCCAGCAGTGAAGGGTGGGCTTACTCTGGGGCCAACGTCCTGACTTTC,CASSEGWAYSGANVLTF
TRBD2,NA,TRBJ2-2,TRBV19,TGTGCCAGTAGTATGGATTGGGCCGGAGCGGGGCCTACCGGGGAGCTGTTTTTT,CASSMDWAGAGPTGELFF
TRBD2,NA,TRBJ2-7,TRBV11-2,TGTGCCAGCAGCTTAGGGGGGGGGACCGGCTACGAGCAGTACTTC,CASSLGGGTGYEQYF
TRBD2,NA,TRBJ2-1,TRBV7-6,TGTGCCAGCAGCTTAGCGGTAGCGGGGGGGTGGGATGAGCAGTTCTTC,CASSLAVAGGWDEQFF
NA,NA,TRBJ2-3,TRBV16,TGTGCCAGCAGCCAATCTCGGACCACAGATACGCAGTATTTT,CASSQSRTTDTQYF
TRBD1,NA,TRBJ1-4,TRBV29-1,TGCAGCGTTGAAGAGCATCAGGGGGCGGGTGAAAAACTGTTTTTT,CSVEEHQGAGEKLFF
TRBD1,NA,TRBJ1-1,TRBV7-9,TGTGCCAGCAGCTTAGCGGGGACAGGGGATGAAGCTTTCTTT,CASSLAGTGDEAFF
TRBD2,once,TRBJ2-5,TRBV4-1,TGCGCCAGCAGCCTAGCGGGGGTTGAAGAGACCCAGTACTTC,CASSLAGVEETQYF
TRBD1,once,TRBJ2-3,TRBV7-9,TGTGCCAGCAGCCCAAGCCCGACAGGGGCGGCGACAGATACGCAGTATTTT,CASSPSPTGAATDTQYF
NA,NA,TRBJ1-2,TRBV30,TGTGCCTGGAGTGACAACTCCGGGACACCGCCATCCGGCTACACCTTC,CAWSDNSGTPPSGYTF
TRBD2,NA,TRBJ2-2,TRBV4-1,TGCGCCAGCAGCCAACCGGCGGGGGGGCCATTCACCGGGGAGCTGTTTTTT,CASSQPAGGPFTGELFF
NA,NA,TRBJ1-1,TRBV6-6,TGTGCCAGTCGGACGGGAGTCACTGAAGCTTTCTTT,CASRTGVTEAFF
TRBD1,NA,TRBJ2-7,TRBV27,TGTGCCAGCGGGGCAGGGGGTTCCTACGAGCAGTACTTC,CASGAGGSYEQYF
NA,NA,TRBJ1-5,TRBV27,TGTGCCAGCAGTCCACTGGGGGTTGGTCAGCCCCAGCATTTT,CASSPLGVGQPQHF